A selection of T cell receptor beta chains follows, all from one sample in a study of human T cells and chemical hapten exposure. From the RACE reads, TCRdb called clonotypes with MiXCR, one entry per CDR3 protein. Of some 44,000 distinct CDR3 sequences listed, 8.5% to 10% are singletons. The material sequenced was whole blood, taken in connection with sensitization to the hapten diphenylcyclopropenone (DPC). The receptors here all came from a woman aged 40 to 49 with alopecia areata. Some clones in this sample may be carry-over from other donors' samples. CDR3s include the opening cysteine and the closing phenylalanine or tryptophan.

j_call | v_call | cdr3_aa
TRBJ1-1 | TRBV6-1 | CASSDYTEAFF
TRBJ1-3 | TRBV10-2 | CASSDPRQGNTIYF
TRBJ1-2 | TRBV20-1 | CSARDDSDSYNYGYTF
TRBJ2-7 | TRBV20-1 | CSARLQGLAGPYEQYF
TRBJ1-3 | TRBV6-2/TRBV6-3 | CASSYRSSGNTIYF
TRBJ2-2 | TRBV6-4 | CASSETASGNTGELFF
TRBJ1-5 | TRBV6-5 | CASSSEDRGLGNQPQHF
TRBJ1-1 | TRBV6-6 | CATTRSSEAFF
TRBJ2-5 | TRBV5-1 | CASSLRGGLGETQYF
TRBJ2-7 | TRBV18 | CASSRLSSYEQYF
TRBJ1-6 | TRBV28 | CASSFAGTGVSPLHF
TRBJ1-2 | TRBV29-1 | CSVVLHTGRGANYGYTF
TRBJ2-5 | TRBV12-3/TRBV12-4 | CASSFGFGGPRETQYF
TRBJ2-5 | TRBV12-3/TRBV12-4 | CASSLGGKTQYF